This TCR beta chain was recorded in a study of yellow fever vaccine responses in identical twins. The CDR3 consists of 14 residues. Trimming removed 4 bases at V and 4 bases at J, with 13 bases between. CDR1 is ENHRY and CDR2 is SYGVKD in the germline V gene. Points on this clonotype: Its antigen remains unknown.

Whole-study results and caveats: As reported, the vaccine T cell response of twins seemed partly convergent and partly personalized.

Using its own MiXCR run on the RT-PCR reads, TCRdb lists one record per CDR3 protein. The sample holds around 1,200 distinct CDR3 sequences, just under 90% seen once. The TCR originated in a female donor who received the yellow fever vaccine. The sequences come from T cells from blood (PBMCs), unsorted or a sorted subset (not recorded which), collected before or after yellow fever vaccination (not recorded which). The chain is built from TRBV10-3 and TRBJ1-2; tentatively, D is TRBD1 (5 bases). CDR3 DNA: TGTGCCATCAGTGCGACAGTCCTTGGCTATGGCTACACCTTC. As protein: CAISATVLGYGYTF.